The source of this TCR beta chain is a study of blood T cell repertoires in COVID-19. Study-level information: Samples came from the United States, Italy and Spain, spanning acute and convalescent COVID-19. The analysed material was cDNA or gDNA that came from T cells, B-cell-depleted T cells, or PBMCs.

With 0 bases removed from V and 9 bases from J, the gap between germline ends came to 12 bases. Germline values: CDR1 LNHNV, CDR2 YYDKDF (reference sequence). CDR3 length: 14 residues. Seattle cases were enrolled at active infection and followed longitudinally. In the authors' workflow: Estimated nucleated cell counts came from reference gene primer amplification. The method was immunoSEQ multiplex PCR; TCRdb's version includes in-frame clones alone and lacks a portion of them. The V and J calls and the clone size are those of that table, but D and trimming were determined from the DNA. Of about 200,000 clones detected, about 88% appear once; the ten largest clones hold 18%.

Input material: peripheral blood. The TCR originated in a man aged 45 to 65 with COVID-19, enrolled during active disease. The V call is TRBV15, the J call TRBJ2-1; tentative D call: TRBD2 (6 bases). The CDR3 sequence is CATSREGLTSEQFF. The CDR3 region has the DNA TGTGCCACCAGCAGAGAAGGACTAACTAGTGAGCAGTTCTTC.